This T cell receptor beta chain comes out of a study of blood T cell repertoires in COVID-19. Study summary: Acute-phase and convalescent COVID-19 samples originated in the United States, Italy and Spain. Sources were T cells, B-cell-depleted T cells, or PBMCs; the material itself was cDNA or gDNA.

The CDR3 totals 19 residues. From germline, CDR1 is LGHDT and CDR2 YNNKEL (reference sequence). The V segment lost 4 bases and the J segment 8 bases; nucleotides outside the gene matches: 14. Original handling: Amplification from reference gene primers served as the basis for estimated nucleated cell counts. The data were produced by immunoSEQ multiplex PCR, yet TCRdb's version contains in-frame clones alone and is incomplete. The V and J calls and clone size were taken over from that table, and D and trimming were inferred from the DNA. This table has roughly 300,000 clones, 65% to 90% appearing once. This clone showed up just once.

The sample comprised peripheral blood. This TCR was sampled from a human donor in a cohort sampled during active COVID-19. The chain is built from TRBV3-1 (or the pseudogene TRBV3-2) and TRBJ2-1, with 16 positions matching TRBD2. CDR3 DNA: TGTGCCAGCAGCCCTCGGGGACTAGCGGGAGGGCAAGTAAGTGATGAGCAGTTCTTC. Protein sequence: CASSPRGLAGGQVSDEQFF.